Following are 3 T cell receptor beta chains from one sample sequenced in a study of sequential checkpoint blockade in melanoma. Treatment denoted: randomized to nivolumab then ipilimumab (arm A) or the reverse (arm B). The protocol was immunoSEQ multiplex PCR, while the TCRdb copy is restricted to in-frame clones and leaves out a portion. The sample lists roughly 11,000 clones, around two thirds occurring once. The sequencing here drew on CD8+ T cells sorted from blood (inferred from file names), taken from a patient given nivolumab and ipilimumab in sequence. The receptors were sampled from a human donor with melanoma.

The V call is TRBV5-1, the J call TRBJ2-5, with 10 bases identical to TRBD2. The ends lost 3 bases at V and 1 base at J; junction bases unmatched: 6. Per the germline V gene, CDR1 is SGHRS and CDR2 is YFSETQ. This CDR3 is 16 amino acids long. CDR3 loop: CASSWASGGPQETQYF. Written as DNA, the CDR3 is TGCGCCAGCAGCTGGGCTAGCGGGGGCCCCCAAGAGACCCAGTACTTC.

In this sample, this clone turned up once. The CDR3 region is CASSFIDRANTGELFF. In DNA form, the CDR3 reads TGTGCCAGCAGTTTCATCGACAGGGCGAACACCGGGGAGCTGTTTTTT. The chain has TRBV27 and TRBJ2-2; 7 bases agree with TRBD1. The CDR3 contains 16 residues. From germline, CDR1 is MNHEY and CDR2 SMNVEV (reference sequence). Trimming took 3 bases from V and 0 from J; bases not matched to a gene: 4.

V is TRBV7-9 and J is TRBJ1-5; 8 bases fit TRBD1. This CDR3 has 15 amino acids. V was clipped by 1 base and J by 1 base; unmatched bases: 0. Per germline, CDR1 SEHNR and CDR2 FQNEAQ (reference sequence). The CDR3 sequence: CASSLGTGSNQPQHF. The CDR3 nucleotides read TGTGCCAGCAGCTTAGGGACAGGGAGCAATCAGCCCCAGCATTTT. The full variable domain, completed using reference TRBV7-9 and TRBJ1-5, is DTGVSQNPRHKITKRGQNVTFRCDPISEHNRLYWYRQTLGQGPEFLTYFQNEAQLEKSRLLSDRFSAERPKGSFSTLEIQRTEQGDSAMYLCASSLGTGSNQPQHFGDGTRLSIL.